This T cell receptor beta chain was sequenced during a study of T cells in localized non-small cell lung cancer. Study findings and constraints: Sequence data derive from only one tumor region, so heterogeneity remains possible. Adjacent lung had a median around 50 of the 100 largest tumor clones. Uninvolved adjacent lung showed peak T cell clonality, exceeding tumor.

TCRdb's table, derived via immunoSEQ multiplex PCR, lists solely in-frame clones and lacks some. In the table there are 11,000 to 15,000 clones, roughly 80% of which are singletons. The CDR3 runs to 13 residues. Trimming shortened V by 6 bases and J by 2 bases, and 11 bases separated the two germline ends. CDR1 LGHNT and CDR2 FRNRAP come from the germline V gene. In regard to this clone: Antigen: not known.

The V and J genes are TRBV12-5 and TRBJ2-7; possible D gene TRBD1, 6 bases. The sample in question was peripheral blood, obtained before any cancer treatment. The receptor's source is a female donor at least 60 years old with stage I squamous cell lung carcinoma. In nucleotides, the CDR3 is TGTGCTAGTGGCAGGGACACCACCTACGAGCAGTACTTC. It is translated as CASGRDTTYEQYF.